Listed below are T cell receptor beta chains from one sample, sequenced in a study of early T cells in non-severe SARS-CoV-2 infection. TCRdb reprocessed the 5' RACE reads with MiXCR, giving one entry per CDR3 protein. The table lists tens of thousands of distinct CDR3 sequences, 10% to 15% of them singletons. The sequencing here drew on whole blood, taken at baseline. The receptors derive from an adult who was a healthcare worker with PCR-confirmed SARS-CoV-2 infection or an uninfected control (not recorded which). The CDR3 runs from the conserved cysteine through the conserved F or W.

V: TRBV27
J: TRBJ2-5
CDR3: CASSLLVAGGQETQYF

V: TRBV27
J: TRBJ2-7
CDR3: CASSWTNTPFYEQYF

V: TRBV7-3
J: TRBJ2-5
CDR3: CASSLGLAGLKETQYF

V: TRBV7-8
J: TRBJ1-5
CDR3: CASSLVGQPQHF

V: TRBV12-3/TRBV12-4
J: TRBJ1-2
CDR3: CASSPNPGQGRGGYGYTF

V: TRBV10-2
J: TRBJ1-2
CDR3: CASTETPDRIYGYTF

V: TRBV28
J: TRBJ1-1
CDR3: CASSIQGMNTEAFF

V: TRBV21-1
J: TRBJ2-1
CDR3: CASSSQDLAAGKDYNEQFF

V: TRBV6-1
J: TRBJ2-1
CDR3: CASSDTYSSYNEQFF

V: TRBV7-3
J: TRBJ1-2
CDR3: CASSLVGYTF

V: TRBV9
J: TRBJ2-5
CDR3: CASSVTGGIGETQYF

V: TRBV28
J: TRBJ2-3
CDR3: CASTGDTDTQYF

V: TRBV7-8
J: TRBJ2-7
CDR3: CASSPWIWRSDSYEQYF

V: TRBV5-1
J: TRBJ1-1
CDR3: CASSPTGGNTEAFF

V: TRBV5-6
J: TRBJ1-5
CDR3: CASSSTGLLNQPQHF

V: TRBV11-2
J: TRBJ1-4
CDR3: CASSSEPGQGREKLFF

V: TRBV6-6
J: TRBJ2-6
CDR3: CASSYTGAIEFSGANVLTF

V: TRBV5-1
J: TRBJ2-7
CDR3: CASSLQSAYEQYF

V: TRBV10-2
J: TRBJ1-6
CDR3: CASTLQRGSPLHF

V: TRBV3-1
J: TRBJ1-5
CDR3: CASSRGQMSNQPQHF

V: TRBV10-1
J: TRBJ1-1
CDR3: CASREGGRDTEAFF

V: TRBV10-2
J: TRBJ1-1
CDR3: CASHQGPGTEAFF

V: TRBV20-1
J: TRBJ2-3
CDR3: CSAREGTSLDTQYF

V: TRBV28
J: TRBJ1-2
CDR3: CASTPKNYGYTF

V: TRBV6-1
J: TRBJ2-3
CDR3: CASSLAGGVDTQYF

V: TRBV7-9
J: TRBJ2-1
CDR3: CASSLASGQGPYNEQFF

V: TRBV28
J: TRBJ2-1
CDR3: CASRFGGRTYNEQFF

V: TRBV20-1
J: TRBJ2-1
CDR3: CSASTGTTEREQFF

V: TRBV10-2
J: TRBJ2-7
CDR3: CASSSQGYEQYF

V: TRBV7-8
J: TRBJ2-2
CDR3: CASSLGGTSGSANTGELFF

V: TRBV5-6
J: TRBJ1-3
CDR3: CASSSTGEGNTIYF

V: TRBV4-1
J: TRBJ2-7
CDR3: CASSQDGEPSINSYEQYF

V: TRBV6-4
J: TRBJ1-4
CDR3: CASSTRIGGTEKLFF

V: TRBV4-1
J: TRBJ2-6
CDR3: CASSQVTGGLPGANVLTF

V: TRBV10-2
J: TRBJ2-1
CDR3: CASSGTGGNNEQFF

V: TRBV25-1
J: TRBJ2-7
CDR3: CASSDLRLPYEQYF

V: TRBV5-1
J: TRBJ2-7
CDR3: CASSLDLSREQYF

V: TRBV3-1
J: TRBJ1-1
CDR3: CASSQGTGGFAEAFF

V: TRBV12-3/TRBV12-4
J: TRBJ2-7
CDR3: CASSLGVGMYEQYF

V: TRBV6-6
J: TRBJ2-7
CDR3: CASSYEAGGEQYF

V: TRBV14
J: TRBJ1-3
CDR3: CASSQMGPLRSGNTIYF

V: TRBV4-2
J: TRBJ1-4
CDR3: CASSQDTVTNEKLFF

V: TRBV11-2
J: TRBJ2-7
CDR3: CASSLLWGPPYEQYF

V: TRBV7-9
J: TRBJ2-7
CDR3: CASSPGPPEWEQYF

V: TRBV5-5
J: TRBJ1-5
CDR3: CASSLGGWNQPQHF

V: TRBV6-5
J: TRBJ1-2
CDR3: CASRRAANYGYTF

V: TRBV7-6
J: TRBJ2-2
CDR3: CASSSTYTGELFF

V: TRBV5-4
J: TRBJ2-2
CDR3: CASSSQRELAGELFF

V: TRBV7-2
J: TRBJ2-1
CDR3: CASSLGLTAGGHEQFF

V: TRBV29-1
J: TRBJ2-3
CDR3: CSVEETSGRFVGTDTQYF

V: TRBV5-6
J: TRBJ1-1
CDR3: CASSLTLGEAFF

V: TRBV2
J: TRBJ2-7
CDR3: CASRRTELSYEQYF

V: TRBV5-6
J: TRBJ1-3
CDR3: CASTSGTNSGNTIYF